Listed below are T cell receptor beta chains from one sample, sequenced in a study of blood T cell repertoires in COVID-19. Sequencing used immunoSEQ multiplex PCR; TCRdb keeps in-frame clones, though not all of them. The sample includes 150,000 to 200,000 clones, around 87% of them seen just once. Material for sequencing was peripheral blood. The origin of the receptors is a man younger than 35 with acute or convalescent COVID-19. CDR3s include the opening cysteine and the closing phenylalanine or tryptophan. A D gene is named only where the DNA matches it firmly. Part of the rows lack a size; the others show once, few, many or a class for expanded clones.

clone_size	j_call	v_call	d_call	cdr3_nt	cdr3_aa
NA	TRBJ1-5	TRBV19	TRBD1	TGTGCCATTGGGACAGGGATTAGCAATCAGCCCCAGCATTTT	CAIGTGISNQPQHF
once	TRBJ1-1	TRBV28	TRBD1	TGTGCCAGCAGCTCAGGGACAGCGTACACTGAAGCTTTCTTT	CASSSGTAYTEAFF
once	TRBJ2-7	TRBV4-1	TRBD1	TGCGCCAGCAGCCAAGAGGGTACCGGGACAGGAAGCGACGAGCAGTACTTC	CASSQEGTGTGSDEQYF
NA	TRBJ2-3	TRBV5-1	NA	TGCGCCAGCAGCTTGGGGAGGGGGCGGACTGAAGATACGCAGTATTTT	CASSLGRGRTEDTQYF
NA	TRBJ2-3	TRBV5-8	NA	TGTGCCAGCAGCTTGGGGCGGTTGGTGATGAGGTTGGGCACAGATACGCAGTATTTT	CASSLGRLVMRLGTDTQYF
NA	TRBJ2-7	TRBV5-4	TRBD1	TGTGCCAGCAGCTTAGTGGAGACAGGGGGCCACGAGCAGTACTTC	CASSLVETGGHEQYF
NA	TRBJ2-1	TRBV28	TRBD1	TGTGCCAGCAGTTCCCCGGGACAGACTCAACGTGGGCGCTACAATGAGCAGTTCTTC	CASSSPGQTQRGRYNEQFF
NA	TRBJ1-5	TRBV9	NA	TGTGCCAGCAGCCGGGAGTATGGCAATCAGCCCCAGCATTTT	CASSREYGNQPQHF
NA	TRBJ1-5	TRBV29-1	NA	TGCAGCGCAAAAGGGGAGGGCAATCAGCCCCAGCATTTT	CSAKGEGNQPQHF
NA	TRBJ2-7	TRBV5-8	NA	TGTGCCAGCAGCTTAGGAGACGCCCTCTACGAGCAGTACTTC	CASSLGDALYEQYF
NA	TRBJ1-4	TRBV7-9	NA	TGTGCCAGCAGCTCCGGACGGGAGGGACGGAGGCTGGGTGATGAAAAACTGTTTTTT	CASSSGREGRRLGDEKLFF
NA	TRBJ1-1	TRBV7-6	TRBD1	TGTGCCAGCAGCCTAACCGGGACAGGGATCGACACTGAAGCTTTCTTT	CASSLTGTGIDTEAFF
NA	TRBJ1-1	TRBV12-3/TRBV12-4	NA	TGTGCCAGCAGTTTACGGGGTGGTACTGAAGCTTTCTTT	CASSLRGGTEAFF
NA	TRBJ1-1	TRBV29-1	TRBD1	TGCAGCGTTGAGGCAGGGGGCGCGGGGAACACTGAAGCTTTCTTT	CSVEAGGAGNTEAFF
NA	TRBJ1-2	TRBV2	NA	TGTGCCAGCAGTTTAGACTATGGCTACACCTTC	CASSLDYGYTF
NA	TRBJ1-2	TRBV18	TRBD1	TGTGCCAGCTCTTCGGGACAGGCAAGGGGCTACACCTTC	CASSSGQARGYTF
once	TRBJ2-7	TRBV4-1	NA	TGCGCCAGCAGCCAAGAAAGTCACCAAACAGCCTACGAGCAGTACTTC	CASSQESHQTAYEQYF
NA	TRBJ2-1	TRBV28	TRBD1	TGTGCCAGCAGTTATCCTGGGACAGGGAATCGGTTCTTC	CASSYPGTGNRFF
NA	TRBJ1-2	TRBV29-1	TRBD1	TGCAGCGTAGGGACAGGGGAGAGGTATGGCTACACCTTC	CSVGTGERYGYTF
few	TRBJ1-2	TRBV7-9	NA	TGTGCCAGCAGCCCCCCGGGCAGGGCGGACTATGGCTACACCTTC	CASSPPGRADYGYTF
NA	TRBJ2-3	TRBV9	TRBD1	TGTGCCAGCAGCCCTCATCCCCGGGACAGGGGCGATACGCAGTATTTT	CASSPHPRDRGDTQYF
NA	TRBJ1-4	TRBV5-1	NA	TGCGCCAGCAGCCTATCCGGGACAAAGGATTTT	CASSLSGTKDF
NA	TRBJ1-3	TRBV5-6	TRBD1	TGTGCCAGCAGCTTGTCGGGACAGAACTCTGGAAACACCATATATTTT	CASSLSGQNSGNTIYF
NA	TRBJ2-3	TRBV3-1/TRBV3-2	TRBD2	TGTGCCAGCAGCCAAGTACCGGGGGGGGCAGATACGCAGTATTTT	CASSQVPGGADTQYF
NA	TRBJ2-5	TRBV5-6	TRBD1	TGTGCCAGCAGCCCGGGACAGACCAAAGAGACCCAGTACTTC	CASSPGQTKETQYF
NA	TRBJ1-1	TRBV18	TRBD1	TGTGCCAGCTCAGGAACAGGGGGAACTGAAGCTTTCTTT	CASSGTGGTEAFF
NA	TRBJ1-1	TRBV20-1	NA	TGCAGTGCTTCGACTGAAGCTTTCTTT	CSASTEAFF
NA	TRBJ2-5	TRBV10-3	TRBD1	TGTGCCATCAGTGAGTCAGCCAGGGGGAAAGAGACCCAGTACTTC	CAISESARGKETQYF
NA	TRBJ2-4	TRBV27	TRBD2	TGTGCCAGCAGTAAGATAGCGGGGGGACCACTAGCCAAAAACATTCAGTACTTC	CASSKIAGGPLAKNIQYF
NA	TRBJ2-6	TRBV29-1	TRBD2	TGCAGCGTTAGTGGACTAGCGGGGGCCCTGAGCTCTGGGGCCAACGTCCTGACTTTC	CSVSGLAGALSSGANVLTF
NA	TRBJ1-2	TRBV10-1	NA	TGCGCCAGCAGTGAGTCAGGCCCGACAGGCTACACCTTC	CASSESGPTGYTF
once	TRBJ2-1	TRBV27	NA	TGTGCCAGCAGTTCCATCTGGCGGGGATCCTACAATGAGCAGTTCTTC	CASSSIWRGSYNEQFF
NA	TRBJ1-5	TRBV30	NA	TGTGCCTGGAGTACTCAGGGGAATCAGCCCCAGCATTTT	CAWSTQGNQPQHF
NA	TRBJ1-5	TRBV7-9	NA	TGTGCCAGCAGCTTAGATTCTTCAGGCCATCAGCCCCAGCATTTT	CASSLDSSGHQPQHF
NA	TRBJ2-5	TRBV18	NA	TGTGCCAGCTCACCATTCAGCGAAGAGACCCAGTACTTC	CASSPFSEETQYF
NA	TRBJ1-1	TRBV5-1	NA	TGCGCCAGCAGCTTGACGCGACAGGCTGAAGCTTTCTTT	CASSLTRQAEAFF
NA	TRBJ1-5	TRBV24-1	NA	TGTGCCACCAGTGATCGACAGGCAGATAGCAATCAGCCCCAGCATTTT	CATSDRQADSNQPQHF
NA	TRBJ1-2	TRBV30	NA	TGTGCCTGGAGTAGGGGAAACTATGGCTACACCTTC	CAWSRGNYGYTF
NA	TRBJ1-5	TRBV19	NA	TGTGCCAGTAGTATAGGGGAGGCGCAGCCCCAGCATTTT	CASSIGEAQPQHF
once	TRBJ2-5	TRBV7-8	NA	TGTGCCAGCAGCTCCCGGGGGAGCGGGTTTTTGGAGACCCAGTACTTC	CASSSRGSGFLETQYF
NA	TRBJ2-5	TRBV30	NA	TGTGCCTGGAGTGTAAATTTCAGAGAGACCCAGTACTTC	CAWSVNFRETQYF
NA	TRBJ1-5	TRBV19	NA	TGTGCCAGTAGTATAAGGGAATCAGGGGCGGGTCAGCCCCAGCATTTT	CASSIRESGAGQPQHF
NA	TRBJ2-1	TRBV7-8	TRBD2	TGTGCCAGCAGCTTAGCCGCTAGCGGGGGGCCACATGAGCAGTTCTTC	CASSLAASGGPHEQFF
few	TRBJ1-1	TRBV2	NA	TGTGCCAGCAGCCTCAGCGGGGGCACTGAAGCTTTCTTT	CASSLSGGTEAFF